This T cell receptor (beta chain) was recovered during a study of siplizumab effects on memory and regulatory T cells. CDR1 is SEHNR, CDR2 FQNEAQ, per germline (reference sequence). The CDR3 extends over 16 amino acids. Between the trimmed V and J ends, which lost 2 bases and 4 bases, there was a span of 14 bases. Sequenced by immunoSEQ multiplex PCR; TCRdb stores in-frame clones only, minus some. The sample lists roughly 2,800 clones, over 60% occurring once. Sequencing input: TEMRA CD8+ T cells sorted from blood. The subset here: unstimulated CD8+ CD45RA+ effector memory T cells. The chain joins TRBV7-9 to TRBJ2-2; no firm D call. This receptor was identified in a human donor in good health. DNA of the CDR3: TGTGCCAGCAGCTTAACAAGTCCGGGTCCCACCGGGGAGCTGTTTTTT. Encoded protein: CASSLTSPGPTGELFF.